Presented here are 32 T cell receptor beta chains from one specimen sequenced in a study of blood T cell repertoires in COVID-19. Libraries were prepared by immunoSEQ multiplex PCR; TCRdb keeps only in-frame clonotypes and omits some of them. The profile shows roughly 16,000 clones, about 88% of them singletons. Material for sequencing was peripheral blood. These receptors were obtained from a human donor in a cohort sampled during active COVID-19.

V gene TRBV27 combines with J gene TRBJ2-3, with 10 bases matching TRBD2. Germline V gene lookup returns CDR1 MNHEY and CDR2 SMNVEV (reference sequence). The CDR3 consists of 15 residues. Germline trimming cut 4 bases from V and 7 bases from J; bases unmatched to any gene: 8. CDR3 coding DNA: TGTGCCAGCAGTTACGCAGCGGGGGGGCGAAATACGCAGTATTTT. Translation gives CASSYAAGGRNTQYF.

V gene TRBV6-1 combines with J gene TRBJ1-2; 7 bases line up with TRBD1. The trim removed 0 bases at V and 7 bases at J, leaving 8 bases unmatched. Germline CDR1 reads MNHNS; CDR2 reads SASEGT. The CDR3 is 15 residues long. The CDR3 coding sequence is TGTGCCAGCAGTGAAGCGCCGGAGGGGGCGGCTGGCTACACCTTC. As protein: CASSEAPEGAAGYTF.

The V call is TRBV5-6, the J call TRBJ2-3, with D maybe TRBD1 (6 bases). V dropped 0 bases and J dropped 2 bases, with 10 bases sitting between them. Germline CDR1 and CDR2: SGHDT and YYEEEE. This CDR3 spans 15 amino acids. CDR3 nucleotide sequence: TGTGCCAGCAGCTTGGCGTTGGGGGCCACAGATACGCAGTATTTT. Encoded protein: CASSLALGATDTQYF.

This sequence joins TRBV25-1 and TRBJ2-7, with 12 bases identical to TRBD1. With 9 bases clipped from V and 1 base from J, the junction kept 4 bases outside the gene matches. Germline loops: CDR1 MGHDK, CDR2 SYGVNS. The CDR3 has 14 residues. The CDR3 DNA sequence: TGTGCCAGTGGGACAGGGGGCAAGTCCTACGAGCAGTACTTC. It encodes CASGTGGKSYEQYF.

This sequence joins TRBV2 and TRBJ1-1; D ambiguous. The V end was cut by 1 base, the J end by 7 bases, with 13 bases between. The CDR3 has 14 residues. Germline V gene sequence: CDR1 SNHLY, CDR2 FYNNEI. CDR3 coding DNA: TGTGCCAGCAGTGAAGACATCACGGCGGGTGAAGCTTTCTTT. Its protein is CASSEDITAGEAFF.

The V call is TRBV7-6, the J call TRBJ2-5; TRBD1 aligns across 9 bases. Per germline, CDR1 SGHVS and CDR2 FNYEAQ. The CDR3 is 18 amino acids. With V trimmed by 2 bases and J by 3 bases, 13 bases remained unmatched. In nucleotides, the CDR3 is TGTGCCAGCAGCTTACTTTGGGGGAAGGACAGGGGTAAAGAGACCCAGTACTTC. This codes for CASSLLWGKDRGKETQYF.

This chain links TRBV4-3 with TRBJ2-3; 12 bases are shared with TRBD2. The CDR3 sequence is 17 residues long. CDR1 and CDR2 from the germline V gene are LGHNA and YSLEER. Trimming took 3 bases from V and 2 from J; bases not matched to a gene: 6. CDR3: CASSHSGLAGSTDTQYF. As DNA, the CDR3 is TGCGCCAGCAGCCACTCAGGACTAGCGGGGTCCACAGATACGCAGTATTTT.

The CDR3 DNA follows: TGTGCCAGCAGCTCCAAACAGGGGGCTTGGGAAAAACTGTTTTTT. This gives the protein CASSSKQGAWEKLFF. This chain joins TRBV5-6 and TRBJ1-4, with 9 bases fitting TRBD1. The V and J ends lost 3 bases and 8 bases, in that order; junction bases with no gene match: 8. Germline CDR1 reads SGHDT; CDR2 reads YYEEEE. The CDR3 consists of 15 residues.

Turning to this clone: Sequence at one end of the junction differs from germline and may be a read error. This chain joins TRBV3-1 (or the pseudogene TRBV3-2) and TRBJ2-1, with D possibly TRBD2 on 5 matching bases. The CDR3 extends over 14 amino acids. Germline V CDR1 and CDR2: LGHDT, YNNKEL (reference sequence). The chain's CDR3 is CASSLDALPERSVF. DNA of the CDR3: TGTGCCAGCAGCCTAGACGCACTACCCGAGCGGAGCGTCTTC.

The table lists this clone with a count of one. V gene TRBV4-3 combines with J gene TRBJ2-4; 11 bases match TRBD2. V gave up 2 bases and J gave up 1 base; unmatched junction bases: 7. The CDR3 loop spans 18 amino acids. CDR1 is LGHNA and CDR2 is YSLEER in the germline V gene. DNA for the CDR3: TGCGCCAGCAGCCAATATAGCGGGGGGGCCGAGGCCAAAAACATTCAGTACTTC. This gives the protein CASSQYSGGAEAKNIQYF.

This clone came up a few times. The V gene is TRBV20-1, the J gene TRBJ1-5, with a tentative D call TRBD1 (6 bases). Germline loops: CDR1 DFQATT, CDR2 SNEGSKA (reference sequence). The CDR3 totals 14 residues. Trimming removed 3 bases from V and 5 bases from J, with 14 bases in between. The CDR3 loop reads CSASAMDSYQPQHF. The CDR3 DNA reads TGCAGTGCTAGTGCGATGGACAGCTATCAGCCCCAGCATTTT.

The rearrangement links TRBV18 to TRBJ2-1, with 8 nucleotides matching TRBD2. V lost 3 bases and J lost 9; bases outside the gene matches: 10. This CDR3 spans 15 amino acids. Germline V gene lookup returns CDR1 KGHSH and CDR2 LQKENI. DNA of the CDR3: TGTGCCAGCTCACCGACGGGAGGGGCCGGGGCTGAGCAGTTCTTC. This encodes CASSPTGGAGAEQFF.

The rearrangement uses TRBV6-1 and TRBJ2-1; 11 bases agree with TRBD2. Trimming at V came to 2 bases and at J to 5 bases, leaving 5 bases not matched to a gene. The germline gives CDR1 MNHNS, CDR2 SASEGT. The CDR3 has 16 amino acids. CDR3 sequence: CASSEYGLAGDNEQFF. The CDR3 bases are TGTGCCAGCAGTGAATATGGACTAGCGGGTGACAATGAGCAGTTCTTC.

The V gene is TRBV14, the J gene TRBJ2-7; D might be TRBD2 (5 bases). V lost 4 bases, J lost 3 bases, and 16 bases lay in between. This CDR3 is built from 15 residues. Germline CDR1 SGHDN, CDR2 FVKESK. CDR3 amino acids: CASSREAGNSYEQYF. Written as DNA, the CDR3 is TGTGCCAGCAGCCGAGAGGCCGGGAATAGCTACGAGCAGTACTTC.

This sequence joins TRBV6-2 or TRBV6-3 and TRBJ1-1, with D maybe TRBD1 (6 bases). The CDR3 is 15 amino acids. Germline CDR1 is MNHEY and CDR2 is SVGEGT. The V end was cut by 4 bases, the J end by 0 bases, with 12 bases between. The CDR3 is CASSSTGKMNTEAFF. Written as DNA, the CDR3 is TGTGCCAGCAGTTCCACAGGGAAGATGAACACTGAAGCTTTCTTT.

This clone was detected only a few times. This chain connects TRBV11-1 to TRBJ1-1; D might be TRBD1 (5 bases). Per germline, CDR1 SGHAT and CDR2 FQDESV (reference sequence). Deletions cut 4 bases from V and 10 bases from J, with 10 bases between. The CDR3 sequence is 11 residues long. CDR3 amino acids: CASSSQVGAFF. CDR3 sequence (DNA): TGTGCCAGCAGCTCACAGGTTGGAGCTTTCTTT.

This clone was picked up a small number of times. The chain recombines TRBV9 with TRBJ1-1; 7 positions match TRBD1. The ends lost 3 bases at V and 2 bases at J; junction bases unmatched: 4. From germline, CDR1 is SGDLS and CDR2 YYNGEE. CDR3 length: 14 residues. The CDR3 region is CASSAGTDNTEAFF. CDR3 nucleotides: TGTGCCAGCAGCGCCGGGACAGACAACACTGAAGCTTTCTTT.

The genes are TRBV7-3 and TRBJ2-1; 10 bases agree with TRBD2. This CDR3 contains 16 residues. The junction had 6 bases not matched to a gene; V was cut back by 5 bases and J by 2 bases. Germline loops: CDR1 SGHTA, CDR2 FQGTGA. The CDR3 here is CASSPFSGGTYNEQFF. The DNA of the CDR3 is TGTGCCAGCAGCCCATTTAGCGGGGGGACCTACAATGAGCAGTTCTTC. The entire variable domain, with the rest obtained from reference TRBV7-3 and TRBJ2-1, is as follows: GAGVSQTPSNKVTEKGKYVELRCDPISGHTALYWYRQSLGQGPEFLIYFQGTGAADDSGLPNDRFFAVRPEGSVSTLKIQRTERGDSAVYLCASSPFSGGTYNEQFFGPGTRLTVL.

The chain links TRBV15 to TRBJ1-4, with TRBD1 as a possible D gene (5 bases). The CDR3 is 16 amino acids. CDR1 LNHNV and CDR2 YYDKDF come from the germline V gene (reference sequence). The germline V and J ends were trimmed by 2 bases and 5 bases, with 15 bases remaining between them. CDR3 in amino acids: CATSRPNGGKNEKLFF. CDR3 DNA sequence: TGTGCCACCAGCAGACCGAACGGGGGGAAGAATGAAAAACTGTTTTTT.

V is TRBV19 and J is TRBJ2-2; the match to TRBD2 covers 7 bases. This CDR3 is built from 18 residues. Per germline, CDR1 LNHDA and CDR2 SQIVND (reference sequence). The V segment lost 2 bases and the J segment 1 base; nucleotides outside the gene matches: 10. The CDR3 is CASSINPGGGMNTGELFF. The CDR3 DNA reads TGTGCCAGTAGTATAAATCCGGGAGGAGGGATGAACACCGGGGAGCTGTTTTTT.

The genes are TRBV4-3 and TRBJ2-1, with no clear D. The germline V gene has CDR1 LGHNA and CDR2 YSLEER. The CDR3 sequence is 13 residues long. The V and J ends lost 3 bases and 5 bases respectively, with 8 bases between them. CDR3 in amino acids: CASSQHSNNEQFF. For the CDR3, the DNA is TGCGCCAGCAGCCAGCACAGTAACAATGAGCAGTTCTTC.

This clone occurred a few times. Germline and junction disagree at one end, which may indicate a read error. J is TRBJ2-3 and V is TRBV11-2, with 8 bases lining up with TRBD1. The CDR3 contains 12 residues. The V gene's germline CDR1 is SGHAT and CDR2 FQNNGV. For the CDR3, the DNA is TGTGCCAGCGACCTTAGACAGGGGAAAGTGTCTTTT. This codes for CASDLRQGKVSF.

This rearrangement joins TRBV27 to TRBJ1-4; TRBD1 might be the D (5 bases). Trimming left V 2 bases short and J 3 bases short, with 19 bases between. CDR1 and CDR2 (germline): MNHEY, SMNVEV (reference sequence). The CDR3 has 18 amino acids. CDR3 amino acids: CASSLRGRLTVPNEKLFF. CDR3 bases: TGTGCCAGCAGTTTAAGGGGCCGGTTGACAGTTCCTAATGAAAAACTGTTTTTT.

The count of this clone is one. The J gene is TRBJ2-5, the V gene TRBV2; 11 bases align to TRBD2. This CDR3 spans 16 amino acids. V lost 4 bases, J lost 0 bases, and 4 bases stayed unmatched. Germline V gene lookup returns CDR1 SNHLY and CDR2 FYNNEI. The CDR3 DNA follows: TGTGCCAGCAGTGCGACTAGCGGGGAGTACCAAGAGACCCAGTACTTC. Residues: CASSATSGEYQETQYF.

J is TRBJ2-1 and V is TRBV7-7; TRBD1 agrees at 8 bases. From germline, CDR1 is SSHAT and CDR2 FNYEAQ (reference sequence). The length of the CDR3 is 13 residues. Germline trimming cut 5 bases from V and 9 bases from J; bases unmatched to any gene: 6. CDR3 protein: CASSVDRGGEQFF. The CDR3 DNA reads as TGTGCCAGCAGCGTTGACAGGGGCGGTGAGCAGTTCTTC.

The chain recombines TRBV5-4 with TRBJ2-3; the D gene is possibly TRBD2 (7 bases). With 5 bases removed from V and 0 bases from J, the gap between germline ends came to 25 bases. The CDR3 spans 19 residues. Germline V gives CDR1 SGHNT, CDR2 YYREEE (reference sequence). Written as DNA, the CDR3 is TGTGCCAGCAGACGGAGGCGTTCGGGGGGCCTGTCTAGCACAGATACGCAGTATTTT. Residues: CASRRRRSGGLSSTDTQYF. Based on the CDR3 plus reference TRBV5-4 and TRBJ2-3, the full variable domain is ETGVTQSPTHLIKTRGQQVTLRCSSQSGHNTVSWYQQALGQGPQFIFQYYREEENGRGNFPPRFSGLQFPNYSSELNVNALELDDSALYLCASRRRRSGGLSSTDTQYFGPGTRLTVL.

The chain links TRBV12-3 or TRBV12-4 to TRBJ1-5; D may be TRBD1 (6 bases). V lost 8 bases and J lost 6, with 14 bases in between. The CDR3 covers 13 residues. This CDR3 reads CASGSGTSQPQHF. The DNA of the CDR3 is TGTGCCAGCGGATCCGGGACAAGTCAGCCCCAGCATTTT.

The rearrangement uses TRBV6-6 and TRBJ1-3; 8 positions agree with TRBD1. This CDR3 is 14 amino acids long. J gave up 3 bases and V 10 bases, and 8 bases lay outside the gene matches. Per germline, CDR1 MNHNY and CDR2 SVGAGI (reference sequence). The CDR3 sequence is CATSTGDFGNTIYF. CDR3 coding DNA: TGTGCCACCTCGACAGGGGATTTTGGAAACACCATATATTTT.

This clone was counted a few times. V gene TRBV5-4 combines with J gene TRBJ2-2, with 10 bases aligning to TRBD2. This CDR3 comprises 16 residues. J gave up 3 bases and V 0 bases, and 2 bases lay outside the gene matches. The germline gives CDR1 SGHNT, CDR2 YYREEE (reference sequence). The CDR3 region has the DNA TGTGCCAGCAGCTTGGGAGCGGGGGGGGACACCGGGGAGCTGTTTTTT. Translation gives CASSLGAGGDTGELFF.

This clone was detected only a few times. V and J are TRBV27 and TRBJ1-1; D might be TRBD1 (6 bases). The CDR3 length is 15 residues. The V and J ends lost 5 bases and 1 base respectively, with 14 bases between them. The germline gives CDR1 MNHEY, CDR2 SMNVEV (reference sequence). This CDR3 is CASSPRGGPNTEAFF. The CDR3 coding sequence is TGTGCCAGCAGTCCAAGGGGGGGACCGAACACTGAAGCTTTCTTT.

V is TRBV29-1 and J is TRBJ1-1; 9 nucleotides line up with TRBD1. The CDR3 is 13 amino acids. In germline, CDR1 is SQVTM, CDR2 ANQGSEA. V lost 6 bases, J lost 5 bases, and 7 bases stayed unmatched. CDR3 amino acids: CSVLQGAATEAFF. The CDR3 DNA reads TGCAGCGTATTACAGGGGGCCGCTACTGAAGCTTTCTTT.

This clone came up once. The chain joins TRBV6-2 or TRBV6-3 to TRBJ1-1, with unresolved D. Germline CDR1 is MNHEY and CDR2 is SVGEGT. This CDR3 spans 14 amino acids. V dropped 0 bases and J dropped 5 bases, with 10 bases sitting between them. The CDR3 sequence: CASSYSFPGTEAFF. As DNA, the CDR3 is TGTGCCAGCAGTTACTCGTTTCCCGGGACTGAAGCTTTCTTT.